This paragraph covers one T cell receptor beta chain sequence. What it recognizes is unknown. Primers for the PCR totalled 60 Vbeta and 13 Jbeta. Sequencing used immunoSEQ multiplex PCR; TCRdb keeps in-frame clones, though not all of them. The data show 90,000 to 130,000 clones, around 75% seen once. As for the donors, each was a healthy bone marrow donor. Trimming shortened V by 3 bases and J by 8 bases, and 16 bases separated the two germline ends. Looked up from germline, CDR1 is GTSNPN and CDR2 is SVGIG (reference sequence). The CDR3 has 14 amino acids. The data stem from a study of cytomegalovirus exposure and HLA in healthy donors. Study-wide points: Productive rates of about 90% or about 30% were seen for most TCR beta V segments in an earlier analysis. A few CMV-associated chains were confirmed in vitro to be specific for CMV antigens.

The sequence came from a woman aged 25-40 years in good health and CMV-seronegative. Sequenced material: PBMCs. This chain connects TRBV30 to TRBJ1-4; unclear D gene. CDR3 loop: CAWRRFSSKEKLFF. The CDR3 nucleotides read TGTGCCTGGAGGCGTTTTAGTTCCAAAGAAAAACTGTTTTTT.